The clone carrying this TCR beta chain was detected only once. The record originates from a study of blood T cell repertoires in COVID-19. Study overall: In each case, the material was cDNA or gDNA derived from T cells, B-cell-depleted T cells, or PBMCs.

Authors' data handling: Reference gene primer amplification in the assay estimated nucleated cell counts. Assay: immunoSEQ multiplex PCR; the TCRdb copy retains only in-frame clones and omits some. From that table come the V and J calls and clone size; the DNA was used to work out D and trimming. The table shows just over 650,000 clones, with 85% to 90% occurring only once. Germline CDR1 and CDR2: KGHDR and SFDVKD. The CDR3 is made up of 16 amino acids. V lost 3 bases and J lost 5, with 18 bases in between. Sequencing used peripheral blood. The source is a woman younger than 30 with acute or convalescent COVID-19. This rearrangement joins TRBV24-1 to TRBJ1-2; weak D call: TRBD1 (5 bases). CDR3 sequence: CATSDPEAPRGYGYTF. CDR3 coding DNA: TGTGCCACCAGTGATCCCGAGGCGCCGCGGGGGTATGGCTACACCTTC.